The 19 T cell receptor beta chains reported below all come from one sample, sequenced in a study of molecular identifiers for immune sequencing clone quantification (dated by TCRdb to 2016 to 2019). Receptor libraries were prepared by PCR. The sequencer listed for this sample is NextSeq 500. TCRdb passed the public sequencing reads through fastp at Q25 and MiXCR, retaining productive beta sequences. Duplicate CDR3 protein sequences are folded into a single record with the most common DNA and genes. The sample contains over 85,000 distinct CDR3 sequences, about 35% of them found a single time. The leading ten clones occupy roughly 10% of the sample. Sequencing was done on a sample of naive CD8+ T cells from blood, with Jurkat cell RNA spiked in. What the cell subset or site label conveys for this sample: FACS-sorted CD8+CD4-CCR7+CD45RA+ naive T cells. All receptors derive from a human donor in good health. Some libraries in this study had Jurkat cell RNA spiked in.

In its sample, this clonotype was seen many times. The V call is TRBV20-1, the J call TRBJ1-5, with 7 bases lining up with TRBD1. V was pared by 4 bases and J by 6 bases, with 15 bases of the junction left unmatched. This CDR3 spans 16 amino acids. Germline V CDR1 and CDR2: DFQATT, SNEGSKA (reference sequence). CDR3 DNA sequence: TGCAGTGCTACACCCGGCGACAGGGAAGTAACTCAGCCCCAGCATTTT. Protein: CSATPGDREVTQPQHF.

As DNA, the CDR3 is TGTGCCAGCAGCCAATGGGGTGAAAAACTGTTTTTT. This codes for CASSQWGEKLFF. The chain uses TRBV5-3 and TRBJ1-4; D unresolved. TRBV5-3 is flagged as an ORF with uncertain function. Trimming removed 8 bases from V and 7 bases from J, with 12 bases in between. The CDR3 extends over 12 amino acids.

Worth noting for this clonotype: A far more abundant clone sits one base away, making this likely a read error. CDR3 region: CASSLGETQNF. The CDR3 DNA follows: TGTGCCAGCAGTTTAGGGGAGACCCAGAACTTC. The V gene is TRBV12-3 or TRBV12-4, the J gene TRBJ2-5, with D possibly being TRBD2 (5 bases). The CDR3 is 11 residues long.

The chain is built from TRBV21-1 and TRBJ1-1. TRBV21-1 is a documented pseudogene. CDR3 length: 15 residues. As DNA, the CDR3 is TGTGCCAGCAGCAAGGTTGGGGCCCCGAACACTGAAGCTTTCTTT. It is translated as CASSKVGAPNTEAFF.

This clonotype has a count of ten or more. V and J are TRBV29-1 and TRBJ2-7; unclear D gene. The CDR3 length is 14 residues. Trimming removed 0 bases at V and 0 bases at J, with 9 bases between. Germline loops: CDR1 SQVTM, CDR2 ANQGSEA. CDR3 amino acids: CSVEDTLHSYEQYF. CDR3 DNA sequence: TGCAGCGTTGAAGATACGCTACACTCCTACGAGCAGTACTTC.

Concerning this clonotype itself: A single base separates this from a much larger clone, so it may be a read error. The missing conserved phenylalanine or tryptophan at the end of this CDR3 makes a read error likely. V usage is TRBV11-2 and J usage is TRBJ2-7; the D gene is possibly TRBD2 (5 bases). The germline gives CDR1 SGHAT, CDR2 FQNNGV. The CDR3 covers 15 residues. V was cut by 3 bases and J by 6 bases, with 18 bases left in between. This CDR3 is CASSFGLSVAVEQYC. The CDR3 DNA sequence: TGTGCCAGCAGCTTCGGACTCTCTGTGGCCGTCGAGCAGTACTGC.

The chain links TRBV7-6 to TRBJ1-3; no clear D. Germline loops: CDR1 SGHVS, CDR2 FNYEAQ. This CDR3 has 15 amino acids. V was cut by 4 bases and J by 2 bases, with 12 bases left in between. The CDR3 bases are TGTGCCAGCAGCTGTGGGCAGGCTCCTGGAAACACCATATATTTT. Encoded protein: CASSCGQAPGNTIYF.

This clonotype was seen a handful of times. The J gene is TRBJ2-7, the V gene TRBV10-3, with TRBD1 matching over 7 bases. V shed 6 bases and J 2 bases; nucleotides not matched to a gene: 4. CDR3 length: 13 residues. The germline CDR1 and CDR2 sequences are ENHRY and SYGVKD. The CDR3 protein is CAISNDRAYEQYF. The CDR3 DNA follows: TGTGCCATCAGCAACGACAGGGCCTACGAGCAGTACTTC.

The chain joins TRBV4-1 to TRBJ1-1; TRBD1 is a possible D gene (5 bases). Trimming left V 0 bases short and J 8 bases short, with 7 bases between. The CDR3 has 12 amino acids. Per the germline V gene, CDR1 is MGHRA and CDR2 is YSYEKL. The CDR3 spells CASSQDWGEAFF. The CDR3 DNA reads as TGCGCCAGCAGCCAAGATTGGGGCGAAGCTTTCTTT.

This clonotype came up many times. The V and J genes are TRBV14 and TRBJ2-7; 7 bases align to TRBD1. V trimming: 4 bases; J trimming: 2 bases; junction bases outside the gene matches: 5. The V gene's germline CDR1 is SGHDN and CDR2 FVKESK. This CDR3 region has 14 residues. CDR3 DNA: TGTGCCAGCAGCCCATCGACAGGGCCCTACGAGCAGTACTTC. This gives the protein CASSPSTGPYEQYF.

With regard to this clonotype: Here the CDR3 omits its conserved ending phenylalanine or tryptophan, so a read error is the likely source. The DNA is left out, because the CDR3 cannot be placed on it with certainty; the CDR3 is given as TCRdb lists it. CDR3 sequence: CSVNPIISGANTGELII. V gene TRBV29-1 combines with J gene TRBJ2-2; TRBD2 is the table's D call and was not checked against the DNA. The germline V gene encodes CDR1 SQVTM and CDR2 ANQGSEA. The CDR3 length equals 17 residues, ends included.

Comments on this clonotype: This may be a read error: a much more frequent sequence differs by one nucleotide. The chain uses TRBV7-9 and TRBJ2-3, with TRBD2 matching 7 bases. There are 17 residues in the CDR3. Germline V gene sequence: CDR1 SEHNR, CDR2 FQNEAQ (reference sequence). Trimming removed 4 bases from V and 5 bases from J; junction bases left unmatched: 15. CDR3 residues: CASSSAEGREWIDTQYF. In nucleotides, the CDR3 is TGTGCCAGCAGCTCCGCCGAGGGGCGGGAGTGGATAGATACGCAGTATTTT.

The J gene is TRBJ1-5, the V gene TRBV7-8; D remains unclear. The germline V gene encodes CDR1 SGHVS and CDR2 FQNEAQ. This CDR3 is 16 amino acids long. V lost 4 bases and J lost 0, with 13 bases in between. CDR3 protein: CASSYLEGYSNQPQHF. The CDR3 nucleotides are TGTGCCAGCAGCTACTTGGAGGGCTATAGCAATCAGCCCCAGCATTTT.

This clonotype has more than one count but fewer than ten. The genes are TRBV9 and TRBJ2-3, with 12 nucleotides matching TRBD2. CDR1 SGDLS and CDR2 YYNGEE come from the germline V gene. The CDR3 is 16 amino acids. The V segment lost 5 bases and the J segment 4 bases; nucleotides outside the gene matches: 8. The CDR3 nucleotides read TGTGCCAGCAGTCTTGGACTAGCGGGAATAGCAGATACGCAGTATTTT. Protein product: CASSLGLAGIADTQYF.

In its sample, this clonotype was seen many times. The chain uses TRBV28 and TRBJ2-3; perhaps TRBD1 as D (5 bases). CDR3 length: 17 amino acids. Trimming shortened V by 5 bases and J by 2 bases, and 20 bases separated the two germline ends. Germline V gene lookup returns CDR1 MDHEN and CDR2 SYDVKM. The CDR3 nucleotides read TGTGCCAGCAGTCAGCCCACAGGAGCAGGGCACACAGATACGCAGTATTTT. It yields the protein CASSQPTGAGHTDTQYF.

This clonotype has only a few counts. The rearrangement links TRBV19 to TRBJ2-7; possibly TRBD1 or TRBD2 for D (5 bases each). The V and J ends lost 0 bases and 3 bases respectively, with 12 bases between them. Germline assignment: CDR1 LNHDA and CDR2 SQIVND (reference sequence). The CDR3 sequence is 15 residues long. As DNA, the CDR3 is TGTGCCAGTAGTATAGATCAGGGACGCCGCTACGAGCAGTACTTC. Its protein is CASSIDQGRRYEQYF.

Regarding this clonotype: Compared with germline, one end of the junction differs, possibly owing to a read error. The chain uses TRBV20-1 and TRBJ2-2; 11 bases agree with TRBD2. The CDR3 contains 17 residues. CDR1 is DFQATT, CDR2 SNEGSKA, per germline (reference sequence). As DNA, the CDR3 is TGCAGTGCTGCGAGACTTAGCGGGAGGGACCCCACCAGGGAGCTGTTTTTT. Translation gives CSAARLSGRDPTRELFF.

V gene TRBV28 combines with J gene TRBJ2-1; 12 positions agree with TRBD2. The CDR3 spans 15 residues. Germline CDR1 reads MDHEN; CDR2 reads SYDVKM. V shed 6 bases and J 5 bases; nucleotides not matched to a gene: 5. CDR3 sequence (DNA): TGTGCCAGCAGCATTTGGACTAGCGGGAACAATGAGCAGTTCTTC. It codes for CASSIWTSGNNEQFF.

This chain links TRBV28 with TRBJ2-2; D ambiguous. V lost 6 bases, J lost 6 bases, and 14 bases lay in between. The CDR3 totals 14 residues. Germline V CDR1 and CDR2: MDHEN, SYDVKM. CDR3 sequence reads: CASRGSSDSGELFF. CDR3 coding DNA: TGTGCCAGCAGGGGCTCTAGTGACTCCGGGGAGCTGTTTTTT.